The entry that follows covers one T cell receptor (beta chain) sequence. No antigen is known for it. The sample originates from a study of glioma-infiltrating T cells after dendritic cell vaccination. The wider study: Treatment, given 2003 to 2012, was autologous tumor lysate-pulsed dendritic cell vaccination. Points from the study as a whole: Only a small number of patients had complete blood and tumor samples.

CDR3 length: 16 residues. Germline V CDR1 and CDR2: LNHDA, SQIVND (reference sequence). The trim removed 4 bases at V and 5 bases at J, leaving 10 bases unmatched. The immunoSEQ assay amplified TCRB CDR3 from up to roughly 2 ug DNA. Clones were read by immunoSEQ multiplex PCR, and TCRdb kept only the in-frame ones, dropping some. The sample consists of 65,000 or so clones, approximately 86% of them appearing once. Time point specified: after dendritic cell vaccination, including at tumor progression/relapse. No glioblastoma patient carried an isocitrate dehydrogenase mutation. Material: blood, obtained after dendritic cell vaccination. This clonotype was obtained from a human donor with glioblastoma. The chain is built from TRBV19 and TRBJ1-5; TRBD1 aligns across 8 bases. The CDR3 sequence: CASSKWTGPLDQPQHF. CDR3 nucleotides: TGTGCCAGTAGTAAATGGACAGGGCCGTTAGATCAGCCCCAGCATTTT.